The clone carrying this T cell receptor beta chain was counted a few times. Its antigen remains unidentified. Overall study results and limits: Tumor Tregs overlapped most with tumor, then blood, naive CD4+ cells.

Germline loops: CDR1 MNHEY, CDR2 SVGEGT. V dropped 8 bases and J dropped 1 base, with 9 bases sitting between them. The CDR3 loop spans 12 amino acids. Full-length variable regions came from constant-region reverse primers plus semi-nested Nested Universal Primer A PCR. Each CDR3 protein gets one entry after TCRdb re-called the 5' RACE reads with MiXCR. The sample lists tens of thousands of distinct CDR3 sequences, 18% occurring once. The V call is TRBV6-2 or TRBV6-3, the J call TRBJ2-7; D call uncertain. The sequenced material came from naive CD4+ T cells sorted from a lymph node. This sample's subset: naive CD4+ T cells, CD4+CD45RA+CD25-. This TCR was sampled from a female donor with breast cancer. The CDR3 region is CASRFRSYEQYF. The DNA for the CDR3 is TGTGCCAGCCGTTTCAGGTCCTACGAGCAGTACTTC.